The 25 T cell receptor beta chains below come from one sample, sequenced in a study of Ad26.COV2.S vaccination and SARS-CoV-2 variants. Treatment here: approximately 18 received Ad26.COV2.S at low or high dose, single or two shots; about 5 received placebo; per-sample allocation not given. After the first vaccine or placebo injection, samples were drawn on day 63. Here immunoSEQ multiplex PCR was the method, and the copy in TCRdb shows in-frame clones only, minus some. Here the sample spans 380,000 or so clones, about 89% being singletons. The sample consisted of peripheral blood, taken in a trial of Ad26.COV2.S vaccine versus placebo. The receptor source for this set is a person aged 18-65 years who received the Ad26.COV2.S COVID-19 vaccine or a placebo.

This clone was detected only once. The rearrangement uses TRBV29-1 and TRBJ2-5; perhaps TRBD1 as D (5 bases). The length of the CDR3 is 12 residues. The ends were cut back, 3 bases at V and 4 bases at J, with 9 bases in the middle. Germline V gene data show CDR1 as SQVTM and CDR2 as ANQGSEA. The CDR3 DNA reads TGCAGCGTTGATAGGGGTAGAGAGACCCAGTACTTC. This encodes CSVDRGRETQYF.

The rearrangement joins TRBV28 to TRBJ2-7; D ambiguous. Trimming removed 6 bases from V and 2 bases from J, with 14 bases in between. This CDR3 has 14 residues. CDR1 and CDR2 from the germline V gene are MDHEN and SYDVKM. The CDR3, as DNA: TGTGCCAGCAGGTCGCGGTATTCGGCCTACGAGCAGTACTTC. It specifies CASRSRYSAYEQYF.

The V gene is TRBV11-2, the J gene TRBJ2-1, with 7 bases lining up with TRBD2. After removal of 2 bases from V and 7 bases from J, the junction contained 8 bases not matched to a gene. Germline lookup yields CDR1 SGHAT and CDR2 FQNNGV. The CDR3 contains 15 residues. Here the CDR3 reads CASSLSAREQNEQFF. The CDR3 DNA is TGTGCCAGCAGCTTATCGGCGCGGGAGCAGAATGAGCAGTTCTTC.

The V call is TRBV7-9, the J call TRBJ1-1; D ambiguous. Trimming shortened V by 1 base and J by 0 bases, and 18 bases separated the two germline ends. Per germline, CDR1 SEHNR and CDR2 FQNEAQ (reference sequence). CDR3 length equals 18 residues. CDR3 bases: TGTGCCAGCAGCTTAGGGACGGATCCCTCCATCATGAACACTGAAGCTTTCTTT. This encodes CASSLGTDPSIMNTEAFF.

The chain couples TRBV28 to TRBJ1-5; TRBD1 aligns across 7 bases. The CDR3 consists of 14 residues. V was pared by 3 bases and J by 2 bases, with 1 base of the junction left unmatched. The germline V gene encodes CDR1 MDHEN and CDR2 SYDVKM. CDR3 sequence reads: CASSFGQGNQPQHF. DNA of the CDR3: TGTGCCAGCAGTTTTGGACAGGGCAATCAGCCCCAGCATTTT.

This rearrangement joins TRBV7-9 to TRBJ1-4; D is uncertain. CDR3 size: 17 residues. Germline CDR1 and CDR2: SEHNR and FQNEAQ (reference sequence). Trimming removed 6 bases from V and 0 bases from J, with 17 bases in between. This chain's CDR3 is CASRRIQVASTNEKLFF. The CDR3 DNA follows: TGTGCCAGCAGGAGGATCCAGGTCGCCTCAACTAATGAAAAACTGTTTTTT. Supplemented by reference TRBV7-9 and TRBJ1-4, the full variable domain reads DTGVSQNPRHKITKRGQNVTFRCDPISEHNRLYWYRQTLGQGPEFLTYFQNEAQLEKSRLLSDRFSAERPKGSFSTLEIQRTEQGDSAMYLCASRRIQVASTNEKLFFGSGTQLSVL.

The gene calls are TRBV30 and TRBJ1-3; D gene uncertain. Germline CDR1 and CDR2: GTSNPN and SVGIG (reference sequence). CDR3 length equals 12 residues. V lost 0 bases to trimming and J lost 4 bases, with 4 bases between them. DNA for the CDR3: TGTGCCTGGAGTGTACGGGGAAACACCATATATTTT. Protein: CAWSVRGNTIYF.

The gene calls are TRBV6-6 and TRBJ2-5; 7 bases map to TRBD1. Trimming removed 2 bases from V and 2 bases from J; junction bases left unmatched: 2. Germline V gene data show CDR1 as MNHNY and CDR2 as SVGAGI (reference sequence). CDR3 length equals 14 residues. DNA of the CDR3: TGTGCCAGCAGTTACCCGGGACAGCAAGAGACCCAGTACTTC. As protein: CASSYPGQQETQYF.

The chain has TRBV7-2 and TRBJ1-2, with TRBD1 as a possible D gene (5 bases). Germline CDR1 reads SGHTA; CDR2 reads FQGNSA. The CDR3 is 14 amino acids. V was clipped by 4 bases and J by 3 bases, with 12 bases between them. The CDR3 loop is CASSSRQQDYGYTF. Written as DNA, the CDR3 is TGTGCCAGCAGCTCGAGACAGCAGGACTATGGCTACACCTTC.

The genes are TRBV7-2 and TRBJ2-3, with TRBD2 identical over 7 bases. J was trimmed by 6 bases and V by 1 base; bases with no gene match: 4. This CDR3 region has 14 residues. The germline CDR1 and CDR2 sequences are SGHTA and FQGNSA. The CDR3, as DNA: TGTGCCAGCAGCTTAGAGGGGCGGGGGGATACGCAGTATTTT. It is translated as CASSLEGRGDTQYF. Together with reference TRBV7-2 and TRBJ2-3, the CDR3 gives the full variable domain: GAGVSQSPSNKVTEKGKDVELRCDPISGHTALYWYRQSLGQGLEFLIYFQGNSAPDKSGLPSDRFSAERTGGSVSTLTIQRTQQEDSAVYLCASSLEGRGDTQYFGPGTRLTVL.

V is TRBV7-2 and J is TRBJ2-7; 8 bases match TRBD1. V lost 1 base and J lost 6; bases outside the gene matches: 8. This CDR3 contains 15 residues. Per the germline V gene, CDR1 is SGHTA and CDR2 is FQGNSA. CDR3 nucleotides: TGTGCCAGCAGCTTAGTCCGGACAGGGCGGGGCGAGCAGTACTTC. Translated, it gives CASSLVRTGRGEQYF.

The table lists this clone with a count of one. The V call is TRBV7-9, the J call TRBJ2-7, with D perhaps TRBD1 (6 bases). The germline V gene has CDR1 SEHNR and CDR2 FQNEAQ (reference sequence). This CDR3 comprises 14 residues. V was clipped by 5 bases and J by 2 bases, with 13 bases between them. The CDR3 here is CASSQLGHPYEQYF. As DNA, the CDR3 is TGTGCCAGCAGCCAATTGGGACACCCCTACGAGCAGTACTTC.

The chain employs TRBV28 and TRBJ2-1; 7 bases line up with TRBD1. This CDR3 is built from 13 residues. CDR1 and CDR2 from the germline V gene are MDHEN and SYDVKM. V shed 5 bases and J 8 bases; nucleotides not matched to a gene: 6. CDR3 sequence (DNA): TGTGCCAGCAGTAAGAGAACAGGGGATGAGCAGTTCTTC. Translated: CASSKRTGDEQFF.

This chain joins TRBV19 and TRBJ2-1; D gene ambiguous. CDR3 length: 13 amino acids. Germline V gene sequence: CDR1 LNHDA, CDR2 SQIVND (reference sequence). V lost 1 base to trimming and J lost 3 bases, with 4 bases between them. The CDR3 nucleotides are TGTGCCAGTAGTATAGTTTTCTACAATGAGCAGTTCTTC. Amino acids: CASSIVFYNEQFF.

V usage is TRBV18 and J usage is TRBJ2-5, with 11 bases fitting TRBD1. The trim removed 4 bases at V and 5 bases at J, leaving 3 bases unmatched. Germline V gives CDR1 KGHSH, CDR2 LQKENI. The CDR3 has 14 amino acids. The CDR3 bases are TGTGCCAGCTCACAGGACAGGGGGCAGGAGACCCAGTACTTC. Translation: CASSQDRGQETQYF.

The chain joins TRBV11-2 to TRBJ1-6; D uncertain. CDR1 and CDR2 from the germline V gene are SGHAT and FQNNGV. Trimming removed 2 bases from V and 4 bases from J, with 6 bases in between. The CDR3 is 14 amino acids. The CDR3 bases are TGTGCCAGCAGCTTAAGAGTTTATAATTCACCCCTCCACTTT. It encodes CASSLRVYNSPLHF.

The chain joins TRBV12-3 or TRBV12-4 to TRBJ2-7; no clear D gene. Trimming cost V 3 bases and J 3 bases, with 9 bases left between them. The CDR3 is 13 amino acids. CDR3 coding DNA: TGTGCCAGCAGTTTCTCAATAGGCTACGAGCAGTACTTC. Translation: CASSFSIGYEQYF.

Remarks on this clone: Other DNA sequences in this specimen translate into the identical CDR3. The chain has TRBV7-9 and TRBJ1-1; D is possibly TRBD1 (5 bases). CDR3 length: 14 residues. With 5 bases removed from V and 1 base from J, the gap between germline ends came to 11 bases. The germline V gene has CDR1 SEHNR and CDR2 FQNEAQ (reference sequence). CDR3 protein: CASSLGGGNTEAFF. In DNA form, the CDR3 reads TGTGCCAGCAGCCTCGGCGGGGGGAACACTGAAGCTTTCTTT.

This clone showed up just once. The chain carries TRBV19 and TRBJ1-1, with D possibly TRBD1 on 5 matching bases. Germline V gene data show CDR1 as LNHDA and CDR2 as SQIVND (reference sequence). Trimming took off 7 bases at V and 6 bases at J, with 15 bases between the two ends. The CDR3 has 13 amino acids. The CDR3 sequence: CASMGLRVPEAFF. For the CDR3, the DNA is TGTGCCAGTATGGGCCTCAGGGTCCCTGAAGCTTTCTTT.

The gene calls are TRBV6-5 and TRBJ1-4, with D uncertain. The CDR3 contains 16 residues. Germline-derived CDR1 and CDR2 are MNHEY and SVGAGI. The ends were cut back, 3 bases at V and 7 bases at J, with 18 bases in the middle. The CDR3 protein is CASSYLRPRRGEKLFF. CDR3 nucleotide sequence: TGTGCCAGCAGTTATCTACGACCCCGTCGCGGTGAAAAACTGTTTTTT.

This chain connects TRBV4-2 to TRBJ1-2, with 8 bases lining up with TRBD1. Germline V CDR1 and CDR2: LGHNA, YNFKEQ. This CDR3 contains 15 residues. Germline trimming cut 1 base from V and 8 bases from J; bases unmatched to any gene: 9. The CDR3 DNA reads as TGTGCCAGCAGCCAAGTAATTCAGGGGGCGCCCGGCTACACCTTC. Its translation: CASSQVIQGAPGYTF.

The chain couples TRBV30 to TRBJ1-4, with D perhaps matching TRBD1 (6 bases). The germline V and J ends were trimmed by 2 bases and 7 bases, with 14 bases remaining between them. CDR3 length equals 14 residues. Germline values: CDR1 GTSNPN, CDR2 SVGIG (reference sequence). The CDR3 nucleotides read TGTGCCTGGAGTCAAGATACCAGGGGTGAAAAACTGTTTTTT. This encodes CAWSQDTRGEKLFF.

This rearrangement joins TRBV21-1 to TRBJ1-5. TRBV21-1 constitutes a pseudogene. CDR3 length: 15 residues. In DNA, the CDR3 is TGTGCCAGCATGTCACCGGTAGATAGCAATCAGCCCCAGCATTTT. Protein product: CASMSPVDSNQPQHF.

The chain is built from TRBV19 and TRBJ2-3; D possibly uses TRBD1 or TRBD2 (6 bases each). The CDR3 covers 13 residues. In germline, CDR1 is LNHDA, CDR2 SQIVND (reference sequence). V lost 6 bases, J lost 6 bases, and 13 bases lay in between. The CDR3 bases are TGTGCCAGTAGGCCAACAGGGAGGGATACGCAGTATTTT. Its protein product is CASRPTGRDTQYF. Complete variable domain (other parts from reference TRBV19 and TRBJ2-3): DGGITQSPKYLFRKEGQNVTLSCEQNLNHDAMYWYRQDPGQGLRLIYYSQIVNDFQKGDIAEGYSVSREKKESFPLTVTSAQKNPTAFYLCASRPTGRDTQYFGPGTRLTVL.

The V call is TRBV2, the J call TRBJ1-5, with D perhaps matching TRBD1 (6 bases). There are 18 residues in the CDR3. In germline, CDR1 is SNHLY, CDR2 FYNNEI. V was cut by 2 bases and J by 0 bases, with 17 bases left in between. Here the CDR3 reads CASSEWETGVGSNQPQHF. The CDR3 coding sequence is TGTGCCAGCAGTGAATGGGAGACAGGAGTTGGTAGCAATCAGCCCCAGCATTTT.